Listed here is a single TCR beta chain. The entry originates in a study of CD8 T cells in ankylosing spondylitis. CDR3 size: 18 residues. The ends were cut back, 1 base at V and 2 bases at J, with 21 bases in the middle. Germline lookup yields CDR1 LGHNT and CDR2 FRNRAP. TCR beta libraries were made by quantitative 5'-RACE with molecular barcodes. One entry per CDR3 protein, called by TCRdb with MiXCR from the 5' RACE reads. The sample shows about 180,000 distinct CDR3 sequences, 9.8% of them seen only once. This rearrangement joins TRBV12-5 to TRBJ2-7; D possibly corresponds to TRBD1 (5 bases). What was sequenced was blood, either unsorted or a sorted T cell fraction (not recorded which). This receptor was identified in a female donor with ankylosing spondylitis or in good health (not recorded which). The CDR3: CASGLGQGTGYLPYEQYF. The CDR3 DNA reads TGTGCTAGTGGTTTGGGGCAGGGCACCGGGTACCTTCCCTACGAGCAGTACTTC.